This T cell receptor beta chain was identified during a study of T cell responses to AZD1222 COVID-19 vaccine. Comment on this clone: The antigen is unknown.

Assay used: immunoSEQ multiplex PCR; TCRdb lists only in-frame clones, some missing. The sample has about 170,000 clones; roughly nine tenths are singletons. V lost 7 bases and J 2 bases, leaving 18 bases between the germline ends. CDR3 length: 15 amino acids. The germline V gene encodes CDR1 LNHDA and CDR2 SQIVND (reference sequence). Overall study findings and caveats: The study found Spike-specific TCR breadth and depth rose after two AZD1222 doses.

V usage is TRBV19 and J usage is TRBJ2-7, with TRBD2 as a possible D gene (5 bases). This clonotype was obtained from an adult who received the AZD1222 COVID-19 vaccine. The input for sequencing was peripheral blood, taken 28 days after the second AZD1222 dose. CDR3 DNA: TGTGCCAGTAATAACGGTCTCGGGGAAACCTACGAGCAGTACTTC. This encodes CASNNGLGETYEQYF. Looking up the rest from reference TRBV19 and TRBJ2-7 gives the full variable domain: DGGITQSPKYLFRKEGQNVTLSCEQNLNHDAMYWYRQDPGQGLRLIYYSQIVNDFQKGDIAEGYSVSREKKESFPLTVTSAQKNPTAFYLCASNNGLGETYEQYFGPGTRLTVT.